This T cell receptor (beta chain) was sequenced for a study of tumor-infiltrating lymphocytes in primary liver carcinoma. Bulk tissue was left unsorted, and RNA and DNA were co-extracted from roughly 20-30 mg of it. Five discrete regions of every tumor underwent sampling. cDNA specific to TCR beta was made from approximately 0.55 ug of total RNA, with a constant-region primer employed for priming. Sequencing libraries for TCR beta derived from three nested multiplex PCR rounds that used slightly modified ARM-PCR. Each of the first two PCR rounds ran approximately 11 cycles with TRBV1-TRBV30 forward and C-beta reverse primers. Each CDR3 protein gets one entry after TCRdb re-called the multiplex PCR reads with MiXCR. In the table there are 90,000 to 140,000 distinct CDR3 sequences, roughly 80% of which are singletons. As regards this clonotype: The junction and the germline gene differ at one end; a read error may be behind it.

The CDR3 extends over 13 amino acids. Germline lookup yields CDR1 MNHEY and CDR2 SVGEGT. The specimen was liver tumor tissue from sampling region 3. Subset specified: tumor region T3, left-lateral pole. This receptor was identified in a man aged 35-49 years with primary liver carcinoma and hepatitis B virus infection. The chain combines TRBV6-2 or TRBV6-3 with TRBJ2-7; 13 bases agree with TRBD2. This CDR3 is CASGYSGLAGIEF. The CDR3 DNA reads TGTGCCAGCGGTTACTCGGGACTAGCGGGAATCGAATTC.